The clone carrying this TCR beta chain was picked up a small number of times. Its target is unknown. Germline V lookup: CDR1 KGHDR, CDR2 SFDVKD. Trimming pared 7 bases from V and 4 bases from J, leaving 10 bases between. CDR3 length equals 13 residues. The entry originates in a study of T-cell reconstitution after alpha-beta-depleted transplantation in children. For TCRbeta, the library was prepared with unique molecular identifiers. TCRdb ran MiXCR on the PCR reads and lists one entry per CDR3 protein. Of a few hundred thousand distinct CDR3 sequences listed, around 25% are singletons. General study points: Fresh T-cell production supplied most of the T-cell counts and diversity seen one year after transplant. Reported findings indicate that, about two months after transplant, alpha-beta T cells came from several hundred expanded clones, which were derived from non-depleted graft cells. For some patients, TCRbeta diversity was high at day 60 because of recipient T cells and thymic progenitors that survived.

This clonotype was sampled from a male patient younger than 18 who had a stem cell transplant for acute lymphoblastic leukemia, so the T cells may come from the graft donor. The rearrangement links TRBV24-1 to TRBJ2-1; maybe TRBD1 (5 bases). The source material was PBMCs, mostly from graft donor cells, sampled 180 days after TCRalphabeta/CD19-depleted stem cell transplant. The CDR3 region has the DNA TGTGCCACCAGGGGGCTGGTTTACAATGAGCAGTTCTTC. This sequence encodes CATRGLVYNEQFF.